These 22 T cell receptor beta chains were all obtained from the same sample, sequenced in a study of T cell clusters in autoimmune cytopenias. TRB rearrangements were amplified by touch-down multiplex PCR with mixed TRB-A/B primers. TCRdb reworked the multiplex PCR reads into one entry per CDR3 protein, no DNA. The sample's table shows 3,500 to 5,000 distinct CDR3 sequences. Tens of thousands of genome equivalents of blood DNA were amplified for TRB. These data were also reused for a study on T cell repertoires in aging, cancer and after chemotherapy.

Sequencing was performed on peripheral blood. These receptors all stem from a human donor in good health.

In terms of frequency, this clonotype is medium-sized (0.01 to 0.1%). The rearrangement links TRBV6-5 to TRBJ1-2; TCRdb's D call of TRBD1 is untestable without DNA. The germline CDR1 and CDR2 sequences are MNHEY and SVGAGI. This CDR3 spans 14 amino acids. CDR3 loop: CASRLRDSNYGYTF.

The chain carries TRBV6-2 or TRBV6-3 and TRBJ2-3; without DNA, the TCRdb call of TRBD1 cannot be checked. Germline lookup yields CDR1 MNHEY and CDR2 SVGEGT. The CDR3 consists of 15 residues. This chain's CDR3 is CASSPGGEGPDTQYF.

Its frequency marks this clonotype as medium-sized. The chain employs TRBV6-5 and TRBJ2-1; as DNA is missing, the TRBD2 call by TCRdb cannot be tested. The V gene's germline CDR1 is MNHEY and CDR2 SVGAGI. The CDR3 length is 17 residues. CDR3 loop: CASRPAGGALVYNEQFF.

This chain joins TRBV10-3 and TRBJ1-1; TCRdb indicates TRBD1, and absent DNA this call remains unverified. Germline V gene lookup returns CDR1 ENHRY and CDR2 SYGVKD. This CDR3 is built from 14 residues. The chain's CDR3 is CAIREQGGNTEAFF.

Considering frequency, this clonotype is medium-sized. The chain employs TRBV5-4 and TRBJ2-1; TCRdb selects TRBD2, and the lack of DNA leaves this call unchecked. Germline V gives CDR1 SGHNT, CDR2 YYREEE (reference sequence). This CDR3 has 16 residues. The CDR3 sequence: CASSLGPTSGNNEQFF.

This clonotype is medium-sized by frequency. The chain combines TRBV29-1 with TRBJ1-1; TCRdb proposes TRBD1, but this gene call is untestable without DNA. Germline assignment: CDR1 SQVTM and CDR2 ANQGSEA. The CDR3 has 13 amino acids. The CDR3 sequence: CSVVVGLGTEAFF.

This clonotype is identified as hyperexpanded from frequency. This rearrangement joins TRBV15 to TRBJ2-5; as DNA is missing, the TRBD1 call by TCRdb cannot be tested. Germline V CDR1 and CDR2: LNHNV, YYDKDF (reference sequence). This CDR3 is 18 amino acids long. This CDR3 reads CATSSDWDGTAYQETQYF.

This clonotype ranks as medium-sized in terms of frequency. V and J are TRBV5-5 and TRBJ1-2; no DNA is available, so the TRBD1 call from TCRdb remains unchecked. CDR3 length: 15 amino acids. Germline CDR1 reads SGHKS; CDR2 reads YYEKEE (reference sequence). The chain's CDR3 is CASSRGQGRDYGYTF. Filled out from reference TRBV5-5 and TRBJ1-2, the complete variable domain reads DAGVTQSPTHLIKTRGQQVTLRCSPISGHKSVSWYQQVLGQGPQFIFQYYEKEERGRGNFPDRFSARQFPNYSSELNVNALLLGDSALYLCASSRGQGRDYGYTFGSGTRLTVV.

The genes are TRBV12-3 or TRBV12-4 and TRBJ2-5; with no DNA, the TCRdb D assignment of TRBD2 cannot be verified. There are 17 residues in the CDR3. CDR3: CASSLALGAGGDETQYF.

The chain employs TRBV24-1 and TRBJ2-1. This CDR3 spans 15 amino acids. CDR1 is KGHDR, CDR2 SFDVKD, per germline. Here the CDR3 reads CATSLGGTTYNEQFF.

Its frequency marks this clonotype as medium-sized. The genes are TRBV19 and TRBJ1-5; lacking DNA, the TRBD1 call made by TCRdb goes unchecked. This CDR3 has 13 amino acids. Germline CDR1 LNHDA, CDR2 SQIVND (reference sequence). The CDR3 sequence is CASSIRGRQPQHF.

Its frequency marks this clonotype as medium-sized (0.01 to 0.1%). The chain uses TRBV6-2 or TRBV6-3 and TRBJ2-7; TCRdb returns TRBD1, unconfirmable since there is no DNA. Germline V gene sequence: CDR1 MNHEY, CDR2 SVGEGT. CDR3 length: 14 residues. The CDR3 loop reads CASSYQRDPYEQYF.

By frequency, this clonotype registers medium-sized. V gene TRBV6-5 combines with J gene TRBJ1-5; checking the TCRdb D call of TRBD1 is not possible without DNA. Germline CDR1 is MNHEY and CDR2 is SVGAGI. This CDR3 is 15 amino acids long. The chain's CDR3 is CASSSDRGLGQPQHF.

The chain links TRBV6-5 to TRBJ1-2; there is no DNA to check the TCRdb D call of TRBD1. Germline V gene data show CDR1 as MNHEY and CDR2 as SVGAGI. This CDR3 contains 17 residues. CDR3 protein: CASSYSPDSGGAYGYTF.

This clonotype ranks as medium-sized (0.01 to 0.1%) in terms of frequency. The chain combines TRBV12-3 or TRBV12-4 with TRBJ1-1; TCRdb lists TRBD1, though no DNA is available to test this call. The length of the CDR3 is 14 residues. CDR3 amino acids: CASTWDRAATEAFF.

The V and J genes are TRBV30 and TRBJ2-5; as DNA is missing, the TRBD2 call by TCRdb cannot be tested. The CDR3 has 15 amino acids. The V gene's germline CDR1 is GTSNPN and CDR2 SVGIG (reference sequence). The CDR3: CAWRPGPSGGETQYF.

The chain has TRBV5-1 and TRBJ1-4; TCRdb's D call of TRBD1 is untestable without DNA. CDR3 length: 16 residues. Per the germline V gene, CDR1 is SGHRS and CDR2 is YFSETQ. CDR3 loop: CASSFSWTGKNEKLFF.

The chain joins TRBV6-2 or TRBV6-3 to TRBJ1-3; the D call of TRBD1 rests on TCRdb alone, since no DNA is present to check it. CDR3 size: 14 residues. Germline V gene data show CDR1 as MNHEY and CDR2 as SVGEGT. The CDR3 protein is CASSPGHSGNTIYF.

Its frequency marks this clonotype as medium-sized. CDR3 amino acids: CASSPSKDRWASPNTGELFF. The chain employs TRBV27 and TRBJ2-2; TCRdb picks TRBD2, but there is no DNA to check that call. The CDR3 sequence is 20 residues long. Germline V gives CDR1 MNHEY, CDR2 SMNVEV (reference sequence).

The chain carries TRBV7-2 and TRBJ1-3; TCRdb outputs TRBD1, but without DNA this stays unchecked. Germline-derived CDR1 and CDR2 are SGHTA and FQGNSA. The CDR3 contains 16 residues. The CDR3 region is CASSFGTDNVGNTIYF.

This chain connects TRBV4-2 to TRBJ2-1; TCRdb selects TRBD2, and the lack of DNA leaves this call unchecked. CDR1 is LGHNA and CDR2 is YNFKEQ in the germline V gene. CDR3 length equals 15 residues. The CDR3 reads CASSQGRTFEGEQFF.

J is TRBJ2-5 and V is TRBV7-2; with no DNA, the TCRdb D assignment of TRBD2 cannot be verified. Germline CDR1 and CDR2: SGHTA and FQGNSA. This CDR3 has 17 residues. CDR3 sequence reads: CASSSPSGGSNQETQYF.